This T cell receptor (beta chain) was observed in a study of control samples from healthy donors and cancer patients. Trimming stripped 0 bases from V and 8 bases from J, with 14 bases between. CDR3 size: 15 residues. Germline V gene sequence: CDR1 MNHEY, CDR2 SVGEGT. Here immunoSEQ multiplex PCR was the method, and the copy in TCRdb shows in-frame clones only, minus some. The sample lists over 45,000 clones, around 90% occurring once. Input material: PBMCs. The chain joins TRBV6-2 or TRBV6-3 to TRBJ1-5; D uncertain. The sequence was obtained from a man between 40 and 49 years old with colorectal cancer. CDR3 loop: CASSYSTDSSEPQHF. In nucleotides, the CDR3 is TGTGCCAGCAGTTACTCGACCGACTCAAGTGAGCCCCAGCATTTT.